These 5 T cell receptor beta chains share one sample of origin, sequenced in a study of long-term antiretroviral therapy in people with HIV. At the survey level, the v3.0 immunoSEQ assay was run. TCRdb keeps only in-frame clones here, not all; method: immunoSEQ multiplex PCR. There are 20,000 to 30,000 clones in the sample; 85% occur only once, and roughly 9% lies in the top ten. This material consisted of unsorted PBMCs, taken 2.3 years after starting antiretroviral therapy. These receptors originate from a middle-aged man with HIV.

The V call is TRBV15, the J call TRBJ2-3; D unclear. CDR3 length equals 14 residues. With 0 bases removed from V and 7 bases from J, the gap between germline ends came to 11 bases. Germline lookup yields CDR1 LNHNV and CDR2 YYDKDF (reference sequence). The CDR3 coding sequence is TGTGCCACCAGCAGAGATCAGGCGGAATATACGCAGTATTTT. Its protein product is CATSRDQAEYTQYF.

This chain links TRBV4-1 with TRBJ2-2; no reliable D call. Germline V gene data show CDR1 as MGHRA and CDR2 as YSYEKL. Trimming removed 1 base from V and 10 bases from J, with 19 bases in between. The CDR3 is 16 amino acids. The CDR3 protein is CASSQGVMDGREELFF. The CDR3 DNA follows: TGCGCCAGCAGCCAAGGTGTGATGGATGGCCGCGAGGAGCTGTTTTTT.

A few counts support this clone. The chain recombines TRBV20-1 with TRBJ1-2; 8 nucleotides line up with TRBD1. Germline V lookup: CDR1 DFQATT, CDR2 SNEGSKA (reference sequence). The CDR3 is made up of 11 amino acids. The trim removed 3 bases at V and 11 bases at J, leaving 5 bases unmatched. The DNA of the CDR3 is TGCAGTGCTAGCAGGGACAGGCTGTACACCTTC. Amino acid sequence: CSASRDRLYTF.

The chain combines TRBV9 with TRBJ2-7, with a tentative D call TRBD2 (7 bases). Trimming removed 2 bases from V and 6 bases from J, with 12 bases in between. CDR1 and CDR2 (germline): SGDLS, YYNGEE. This CDR3 is built from 13 residues. CDR3 in amino acids: CASSVGGPGEQYF. The CDR3 nucleotides are TGTGCCAGCAGCGTGGGGGGGCCGGGCGAGCAGTACTTC. Full variable domain (missing parts from reference TRBV9 and TRBJ2-7): DSGVTQTPKHLITATGQRVTLRCSPRSGDLSVYWYQQSLDQGLQFLIQYYNGEERAKGNILERFSAQQFPDLHSELNLSSLELGDSALYFCASSVGGPGEQYFGPGTRLTVT.

The CDR3 reads CASSVVPENTGELFF. CDR3 DNA: TGTGCCAGCAGCGTAGTGCCGGAGAACACCGGGGAGCTGTTTTTT. The chain links TRBV9 to TRBJ2-2; no definite D call. This CDR3 has 15 residues. V lost 0 bases and J 1 base, leaving 7 bases between the germline ends. Germline CDR1 SGDLS, CDR2 YYNGEE.